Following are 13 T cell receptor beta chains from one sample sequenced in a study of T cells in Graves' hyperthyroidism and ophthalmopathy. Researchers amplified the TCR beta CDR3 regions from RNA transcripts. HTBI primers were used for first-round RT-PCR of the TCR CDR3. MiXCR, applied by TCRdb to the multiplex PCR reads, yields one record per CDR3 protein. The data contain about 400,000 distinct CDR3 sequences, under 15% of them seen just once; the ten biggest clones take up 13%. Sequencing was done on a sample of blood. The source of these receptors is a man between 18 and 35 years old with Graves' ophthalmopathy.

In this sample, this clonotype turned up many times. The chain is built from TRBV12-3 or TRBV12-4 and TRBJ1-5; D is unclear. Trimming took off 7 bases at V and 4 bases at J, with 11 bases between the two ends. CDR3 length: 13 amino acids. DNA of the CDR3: TGTGCCAGCAATAGTTCCCCAAATCAGCCCCAGCATTTT. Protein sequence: CASNSSPNQPQHF.

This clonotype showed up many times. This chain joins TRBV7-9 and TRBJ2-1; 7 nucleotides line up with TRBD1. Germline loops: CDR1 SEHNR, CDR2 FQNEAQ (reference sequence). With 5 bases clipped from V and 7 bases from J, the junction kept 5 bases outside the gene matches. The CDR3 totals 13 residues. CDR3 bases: TGTGCCAGCAGCAAAGGGACAGTAAATGAGCAGTTCTTC. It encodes CASSKGTVNEQFF.

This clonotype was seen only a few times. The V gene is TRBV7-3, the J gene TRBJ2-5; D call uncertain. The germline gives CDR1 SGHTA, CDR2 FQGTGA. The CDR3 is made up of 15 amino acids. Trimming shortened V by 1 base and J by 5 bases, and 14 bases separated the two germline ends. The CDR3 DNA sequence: TGTGCCAGCAGCTTAAGGCCTGAGCGATTTGAGACCCAGTACTTC. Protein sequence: CASSLRPERFETQYF.

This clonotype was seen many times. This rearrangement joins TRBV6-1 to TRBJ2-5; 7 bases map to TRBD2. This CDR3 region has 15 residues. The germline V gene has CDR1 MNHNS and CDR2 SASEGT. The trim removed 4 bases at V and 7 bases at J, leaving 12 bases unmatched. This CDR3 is CASSGRDYPSGTQYF. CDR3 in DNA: TGTGCCAGCAGTGGTCGGGACTACCCGTCAGGGACCCAGTACTTC.

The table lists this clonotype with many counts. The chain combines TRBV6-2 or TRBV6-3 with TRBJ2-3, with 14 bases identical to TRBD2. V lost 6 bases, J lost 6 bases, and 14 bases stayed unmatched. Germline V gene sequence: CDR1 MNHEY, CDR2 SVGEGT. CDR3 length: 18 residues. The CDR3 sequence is CASSSNRLAGGPEDTQYF. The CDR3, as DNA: TGTGCCAGCAGCTCAAATCGACTAGCGGGGGGGCCGGAGGATACGCAGTATTTT.

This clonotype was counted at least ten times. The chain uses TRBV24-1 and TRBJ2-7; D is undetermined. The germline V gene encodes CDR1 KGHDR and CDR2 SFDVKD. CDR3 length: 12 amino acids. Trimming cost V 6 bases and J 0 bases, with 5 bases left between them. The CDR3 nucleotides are TGTGCCACCAGTCCAAACTCCTACGAGCAGTACTTC. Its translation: CATSPNSYEQYF.

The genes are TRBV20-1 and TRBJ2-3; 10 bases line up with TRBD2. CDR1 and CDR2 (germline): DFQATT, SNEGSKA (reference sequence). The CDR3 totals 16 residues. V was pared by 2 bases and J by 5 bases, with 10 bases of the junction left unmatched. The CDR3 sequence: CSARHRTSGVGDTQYF. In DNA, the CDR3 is TGCAGTGCTAGACACCGGACTAGCGGAGTGGGAGATACGCAGTATTTT.

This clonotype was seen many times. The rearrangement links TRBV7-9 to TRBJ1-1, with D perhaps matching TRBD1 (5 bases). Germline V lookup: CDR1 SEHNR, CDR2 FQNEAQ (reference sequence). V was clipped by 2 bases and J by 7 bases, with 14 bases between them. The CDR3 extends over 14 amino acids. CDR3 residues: CASSLSWGGSEAFF. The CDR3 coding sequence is TGTGCCAGCAGCTTAAGTTGGGGCGGTAGTGAAGCTTTCTTT. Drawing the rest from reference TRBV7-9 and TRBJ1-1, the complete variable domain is DTGVSQNPRHKITKRGQNVTFRCDPISEHNRLYWYRQTLGQGPEFLTYFQNEAQLEKSRLLSDRFSAERPKGSFSTLEIQRTEQGDSAMYLCASSLSWGGSEAFFGQGTRLTVV.

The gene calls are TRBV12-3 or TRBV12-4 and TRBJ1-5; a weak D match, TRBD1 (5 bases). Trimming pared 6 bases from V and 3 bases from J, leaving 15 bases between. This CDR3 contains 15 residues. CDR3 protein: CASRSGTTFNQPQHF. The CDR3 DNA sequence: TGTGCCAGCAGGTCCGGGACCACTTTCAATCAGCCCCAGCATTTT.

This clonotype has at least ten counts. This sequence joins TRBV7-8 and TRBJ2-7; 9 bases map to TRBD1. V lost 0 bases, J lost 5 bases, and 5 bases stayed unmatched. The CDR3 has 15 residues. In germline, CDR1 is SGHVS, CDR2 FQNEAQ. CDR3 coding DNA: TGTGCCAGCAGCTTAGCCGGGACAGGGCGTAACGAGCAGTACTTC. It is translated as CASSLAGTGRNEQYF.

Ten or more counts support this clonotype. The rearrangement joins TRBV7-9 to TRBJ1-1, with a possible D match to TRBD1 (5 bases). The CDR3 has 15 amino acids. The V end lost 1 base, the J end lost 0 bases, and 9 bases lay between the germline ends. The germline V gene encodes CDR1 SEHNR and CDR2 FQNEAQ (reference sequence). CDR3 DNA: TGTGCCAGCAGCTTAGGGGACCTGTTGAACACTGAAGCTTTCTTT. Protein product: CASSLGDLLNTEAFF.

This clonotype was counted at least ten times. CDR3 bases: TGCGCCAGCAGCCCAGGGGCAGGTTCCTATGGCTACACCTTC. This translates into CASSPGAGSYGYTF. This sequence joins TRBV5-1 and TRBJ1-2, with D possibly TRBD1 on 6 matching bases. Looked up from germline, CDR1 is SGHRS and CDR2 is YFSETQ. V lost 4 bases, J lost 4 bases, and 14 bases lay in between. This CDR3 spans 14 amino acids.

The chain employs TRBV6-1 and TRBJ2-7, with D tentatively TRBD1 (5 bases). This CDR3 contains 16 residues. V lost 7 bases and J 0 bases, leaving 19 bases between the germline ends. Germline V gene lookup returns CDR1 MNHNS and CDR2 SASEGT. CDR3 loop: CASTPWRQQSSYEQYF. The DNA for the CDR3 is TGTGCCAGCACCCCTTGGAGACAGCAAAGCTCCTACGAGCAGTACTTC.